This TCR beta chain originates from a study of radiotherapy plus CTLA-4 blockade in lung cancer. Overall study: Objective responses were seen in 18% of patients, disease control in about 30%.

Note on this clone: The antigen remains undetermined.

Participants had chemo-refractory metastatic non-small-cell lung cancer and were treated with focal radiation plus ipilimumab CTLA-4 blockade. The CDR3 runs to 11 residues. From germline, CDR1 is SGHKS and CDR2 YYEKEE (reference sequence). Trimming took 1 base from V and 6 from J, leaving 5 bases between them. Study-wide findings and caveats: Among blood TCR repertoires after radiotherapy plus ipilimumab, tumor-derived clones expanded.

The table came from immunoSEQ multiplex PCR; TCRdb's copy has only in-frame clones and leaves some out. The table shows 60,000 to 85,000 clones, with approximately 86% occurring only once. The V call is TRBV5-5, the J call TRBJ2-7; D is unresolved. This specimen was peripheral blood, taken from a patient treated with radiotherapy plus ipilimumab. The TCR was taken from a human donor with non-small cell lung cancer who had stable disease on radiotherapy plus ipilimumab. In nucleotides, the CDR3 is TGTGCCAGCAGCTTGAACCGCGAGCAGTACTTC. It translates to CASSLNREQYF.